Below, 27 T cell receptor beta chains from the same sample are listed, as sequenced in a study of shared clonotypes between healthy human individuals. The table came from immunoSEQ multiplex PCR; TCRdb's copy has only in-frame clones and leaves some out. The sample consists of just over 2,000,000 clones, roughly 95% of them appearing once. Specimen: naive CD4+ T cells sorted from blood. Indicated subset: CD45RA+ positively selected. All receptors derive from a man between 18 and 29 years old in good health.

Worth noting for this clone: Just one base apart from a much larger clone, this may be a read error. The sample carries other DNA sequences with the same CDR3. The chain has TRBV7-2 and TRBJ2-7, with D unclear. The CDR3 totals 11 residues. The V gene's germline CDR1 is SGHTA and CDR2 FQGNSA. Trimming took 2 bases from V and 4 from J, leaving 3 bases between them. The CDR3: CASSLSYEQYF. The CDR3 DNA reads TGTGCCAGCAGCTTATCGTACGAGCAGTACTTC.

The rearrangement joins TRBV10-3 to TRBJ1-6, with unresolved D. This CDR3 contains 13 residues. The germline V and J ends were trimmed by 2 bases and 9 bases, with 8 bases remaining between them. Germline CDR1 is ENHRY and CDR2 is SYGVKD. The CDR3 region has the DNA TGTGCCATCAGTGAGGCGGGATCTTCACCCCTCCACTTT. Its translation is CAISEAGSSPLHF.

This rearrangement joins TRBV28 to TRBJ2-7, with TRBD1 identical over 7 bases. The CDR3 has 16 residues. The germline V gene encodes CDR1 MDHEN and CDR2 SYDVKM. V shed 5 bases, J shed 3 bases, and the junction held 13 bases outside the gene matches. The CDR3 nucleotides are TGTGCCAGCAGTACGACAGGGAGAAGGTCGCGCTACGAGCAGTACTTC. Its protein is CASSTTGRRSRYEQYF. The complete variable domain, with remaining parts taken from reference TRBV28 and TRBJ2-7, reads DVKVTQSSRYLVKRTGEKVFLECVQDMDHENMFWYRQDPGLGLRLIYFSYDVKMKEKGDIPEGYSVSREKKERFSLILESASTNQTSMYLCASSTTGRRSRYEQYFGPGTRLTVT.

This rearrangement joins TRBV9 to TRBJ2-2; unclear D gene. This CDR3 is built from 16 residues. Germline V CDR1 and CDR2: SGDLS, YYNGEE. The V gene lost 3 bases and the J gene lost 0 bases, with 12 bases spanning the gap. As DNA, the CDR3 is TGTGCCAGCAGCGGTTGGCCTACAACGAACACCGGGGAGCTGTTTTTT. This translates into CASSGWPTTNTGELFF.

CDR3 DNA: TGTGCCAGCAGGCCTTCAATTGGGAGCACTGAAGCTTTCTTT. Translated: CASRPSIGSTEAFF. The chain uses TRBV6-5 and TRBJ1-1, with D hard to call. V was clipped by 6 bases and J by 4 bases, with 15 bases between them. CDR3 size: 14 residues. Germline V gene data show CDR1 as MNHEY and CDR2 as SVGAGI.

The CDR3 DNA reads as TGTGCCAGCAGGTTCTCCAGGGACCTTTTTAACTATGGCTACACCTTC. It yields the protein CASRFSRDLFNYGYTF. The chain carries TRBV7-2 and TRBJ1-2; tentative D call: TRBD1 (5 bases). The CDR3 has 16 amino acids. The V gene's germline CDR1 is SGHTA and CDR2 FQGNSA. V lost 6 bases, J lost 1 base, and 18 bases lay in between.

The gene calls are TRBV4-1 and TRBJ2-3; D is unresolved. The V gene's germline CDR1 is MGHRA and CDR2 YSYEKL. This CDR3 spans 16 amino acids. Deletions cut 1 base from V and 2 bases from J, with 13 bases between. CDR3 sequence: CASSQGTPVPTDTQYF. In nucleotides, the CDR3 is TGCGCCAGCAGCCAAGGGACGCCGGTCCCCACAGATACGCAGTATTTT.

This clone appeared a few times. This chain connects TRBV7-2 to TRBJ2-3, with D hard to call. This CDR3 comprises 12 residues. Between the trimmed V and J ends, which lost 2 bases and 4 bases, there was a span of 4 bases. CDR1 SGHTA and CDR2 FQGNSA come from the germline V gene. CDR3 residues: CASSLWSDTQYF. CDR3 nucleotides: TGTGCCAGCAGCTTATGGTCAGATACGCAGTATTTT. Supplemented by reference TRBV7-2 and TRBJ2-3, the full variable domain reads GAGVSQSPSNKVTEKGKDVELRCDPISGHTALYWYRQSLGQGLEFLIYFQGNSAPDKSGLPSDRFSAERTGGSVSTLTIQRTQQEDSAVYLCASSLWSDTQYFGPGTRLTVL.

The CDR3 DNA reads as TGTGCCAGCAGCTTGGCGTTTTCCGACGAGCAGTACTTC. Translated, it gives CASSLAFSDEQYF. The chain couples TRBV5-4 to TRBJ2-7, with D unresolved. The CDR3 spans 13 residues. Germline V CDR1 and CDR2: SGHNT, YYREEE (reference sequence). V was pared by 0 bases and J by 5 bases, with 9 bases between.

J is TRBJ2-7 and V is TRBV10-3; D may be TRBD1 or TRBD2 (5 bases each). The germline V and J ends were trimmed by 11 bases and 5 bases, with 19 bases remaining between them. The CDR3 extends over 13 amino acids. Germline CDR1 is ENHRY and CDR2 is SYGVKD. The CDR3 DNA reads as TGTGCCGCCAGTCCGGGACCGGAGAACGAGCAGTACTTC. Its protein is CAASPGPENEQYF.

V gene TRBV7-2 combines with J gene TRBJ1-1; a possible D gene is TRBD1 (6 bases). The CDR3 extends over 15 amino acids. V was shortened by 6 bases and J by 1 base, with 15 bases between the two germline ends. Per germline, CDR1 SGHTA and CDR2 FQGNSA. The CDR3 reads CASRKGGLKNTEAFF. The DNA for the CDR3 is TGTGCCAGCAGGAAGGGGGGGCTTAAGAACACTGAAGCTTTCTTT.

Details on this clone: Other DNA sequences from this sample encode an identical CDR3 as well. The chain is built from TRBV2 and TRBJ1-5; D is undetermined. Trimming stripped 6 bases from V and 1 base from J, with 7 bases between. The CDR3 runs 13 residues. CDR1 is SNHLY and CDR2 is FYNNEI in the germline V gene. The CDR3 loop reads CASRELSNQPQHF. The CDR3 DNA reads TGTGCCAGCAGGGAGTTAAGCAATCAGCCCCAGCATTTT.

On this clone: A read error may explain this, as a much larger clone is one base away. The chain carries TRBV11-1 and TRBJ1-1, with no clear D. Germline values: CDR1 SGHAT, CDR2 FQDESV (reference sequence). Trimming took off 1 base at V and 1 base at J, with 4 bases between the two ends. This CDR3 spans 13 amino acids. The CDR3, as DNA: TGTGCCAGCAGCTTAGGGGGGAACACTGAAGCTTTCTTT. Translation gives CASSLGGNTEAFF.

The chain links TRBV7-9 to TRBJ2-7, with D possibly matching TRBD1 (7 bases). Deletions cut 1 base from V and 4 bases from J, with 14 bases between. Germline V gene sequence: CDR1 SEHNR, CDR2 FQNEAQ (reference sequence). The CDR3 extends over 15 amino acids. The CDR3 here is CASSLVGRGRYEQYF. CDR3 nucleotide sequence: TGTGCCAGCAGCTTAGTCGGCAGGGGGAGGTACGAGCAGTACTTC.

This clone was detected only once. The CDR3 spells CASSYAGKANTEAFF. The CDR3 nucleotides are TGTGCCAGCAGTTACGCTGGTAAGGCGAACACTGAAGCTTTCTTT. The chain is built from TRBV6-5 and TRBJ1-1, with D hard to call. CDR1 and CDR2 from the germline V gene are MNHEY and SVGAGI. With 2 bases removed from V and 1 base from J, the gap between germline ends came to 11 bases. CDR3 length: 15 residues.

The CDR3, as DNA: TGTGCCAGCAGCTCGGGACAGGGGAATGAAAAACTGTTTTTT. Its translation: CASSSGQGNEKLFF. V usage is TRBV7-8 and J usage is TRBJ1-4; 10 bases match TRBD1. Germline values: CDR1 SGHVS, CDR2 FQNEAQ. The CDR3 consists of 14 residues. V trimming: 4 bases; J trimming: 5 bases; junction bases outside the gene matches: 1.

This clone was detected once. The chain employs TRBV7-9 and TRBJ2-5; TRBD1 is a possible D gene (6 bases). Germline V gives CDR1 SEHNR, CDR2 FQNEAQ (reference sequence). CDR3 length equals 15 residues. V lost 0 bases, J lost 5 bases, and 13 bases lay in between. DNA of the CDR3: TGTGCCAGCAGCTTAGCGGGGGCCCATGCTGAGACCCAGTACTTC. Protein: CASSLAGAHAETQYF.

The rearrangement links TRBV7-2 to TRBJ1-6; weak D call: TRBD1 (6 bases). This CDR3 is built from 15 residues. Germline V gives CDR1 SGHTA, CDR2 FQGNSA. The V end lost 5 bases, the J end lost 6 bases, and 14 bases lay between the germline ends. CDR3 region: CASSPAAGANSPLHF. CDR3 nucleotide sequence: TGTGCCAGCAGCCCGGCGGCAGGGGCTAATTCACCCCTCCACTTT.

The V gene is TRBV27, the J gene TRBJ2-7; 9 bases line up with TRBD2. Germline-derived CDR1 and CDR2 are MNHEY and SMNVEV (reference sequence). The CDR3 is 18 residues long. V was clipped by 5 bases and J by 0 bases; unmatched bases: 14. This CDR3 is CASSTSPGLALDSYEQYF. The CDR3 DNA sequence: TGTGCCAGCAGTACCTCTCCGGGACTAGCACTTGACTCCTACGAGCAGTACTTC.

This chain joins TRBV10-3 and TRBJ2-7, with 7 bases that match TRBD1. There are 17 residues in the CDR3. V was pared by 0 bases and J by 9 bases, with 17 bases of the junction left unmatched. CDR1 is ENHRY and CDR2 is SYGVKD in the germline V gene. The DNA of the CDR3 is TGTGCCATCAGTGAGTCCGGCGTTGGACAGGCTGGCTTCGGGCAGTACTTC. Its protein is CAISESGVGQAGFGQYF.

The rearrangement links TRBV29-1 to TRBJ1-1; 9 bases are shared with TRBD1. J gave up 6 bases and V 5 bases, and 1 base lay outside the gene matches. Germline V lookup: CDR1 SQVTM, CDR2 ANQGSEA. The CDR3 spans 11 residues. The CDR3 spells CSVRDRAEAFF. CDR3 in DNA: TGCAGCGTTCGGGACAGGGCTGAAGCTTTCTTT.

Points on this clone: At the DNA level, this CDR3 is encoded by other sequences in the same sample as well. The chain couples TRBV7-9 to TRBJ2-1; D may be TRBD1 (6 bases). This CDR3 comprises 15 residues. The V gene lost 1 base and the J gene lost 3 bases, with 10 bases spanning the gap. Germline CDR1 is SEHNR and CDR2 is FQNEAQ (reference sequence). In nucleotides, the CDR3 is TGTGCCAGCAGCTTAGGTAGGACAGACTACAATGAGCAGTTCTTC. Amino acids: CASSLGRTDYNEQFF.

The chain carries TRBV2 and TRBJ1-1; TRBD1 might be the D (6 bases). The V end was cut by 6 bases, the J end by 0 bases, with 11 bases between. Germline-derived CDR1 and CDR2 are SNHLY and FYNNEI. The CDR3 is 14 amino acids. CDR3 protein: CASRRQELNTEAFF. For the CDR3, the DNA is TGTGCCAGCAGGAGACAGGAGTTGAACACTGAAGCTTTCTTT.

The CDR3 bases are TGCGCCAGCAGCTTGGTAACAGGAGGTGAAAAACTGTTTTTT. Translated, it gives CASSLVTGGEKLFF. The gene calls are TRBV5-1 and TRBJ1-4; the D gene is possibly TRBD1 (5 bases). This CDR3 comprises 14 residues. The V gene lost 0 bases and the J gene lost 7 bases, with 10 bases spanning the gap. Germline lookup yields CDR1 SGHRS and CDR2 YFSETQ.

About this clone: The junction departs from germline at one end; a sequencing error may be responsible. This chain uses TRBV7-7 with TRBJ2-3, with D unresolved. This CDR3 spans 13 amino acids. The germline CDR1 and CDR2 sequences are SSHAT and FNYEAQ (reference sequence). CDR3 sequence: CASSLGPPDPQYF. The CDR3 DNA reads TGTGCTAGCAGCTTAGGGCCCCCAGATCCGCAGTATTTT. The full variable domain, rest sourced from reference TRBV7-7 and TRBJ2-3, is GAGVSQSPRYKVTKRGQDVTLRCDPISSHATLYWYQQALGQGPEFLTYFNYEAQPDKSGLPSDRFSAERPEGSISTLTIQRTEQRDSAMYRCASSLGPPDPQYFGPGTRLTVL.

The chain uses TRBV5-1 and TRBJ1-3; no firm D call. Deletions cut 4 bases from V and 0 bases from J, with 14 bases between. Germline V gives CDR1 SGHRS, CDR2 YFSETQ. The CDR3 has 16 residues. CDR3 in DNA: TGCGCCAGCAGCCGGGGTAAAGAGAGCTCTGGAAACACCATATATTTT. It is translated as CASSRGKESSGNTIYF.

The CDR3 DNA reads TGTGCCATCCGAGAGACAGGGCCAGATACGCAGTATTTT. This codes for CAIRETGPDTQYF. The chain recombines TRBV10-3 with TRBJ2-3; 7 positions match TRBD1. CDR1 is ENHRY, CDR2 SYGVKD, per germline. V lost 8 bases, J lost 4 bases, and 6 bases stayed unmatched. This CDR3 is 13 amino acids long.